This T cell receptor beta chain was documented in a study of T cell clonotyping in hematopoietic cell transplantation. Study results and limitations: Recipient TCR diversity dropped after transplant; expanded clonotypes rose from day 30 to 180. Broader posttransplant TCR repertoire diversity was predicted by graft donor and pretransplant recipient Inverse Simpson Index values. No sorting was done, leaving CD4 and CD8 contributions mixed.

As concerns this clone: Its cognate antigen is unknown.

From germline, CDR1 is SEHNR and CDR2 FQNEAQ (reference sequence). The CDR3 consists of 17 residues. J was trimmed by 6 bases and V by 2 bases; bases with no gene match: 9. TCRdb's table, derived via immunoSEQ multiplex PCR, lists solely in-frame clones and lacks some. This table holds approximately 42,000 clones, approximately 95% found once. This sequence was found in a man aged 25-45 years in good health. Some clones in this sample may be carry-over from other donors' samples. The chain joins TRBV7-9 to TRBJ2-1, with 11 bases that match TRBD2. The sequenced sample consisted of peripheral blood mononuclear cells. The chain's CDR3 is CASSLYLLAGDFNEQFF. The DNA for the CDR3 is TGTGCCAGCAGCTTATATCTACTAGCGGGAGATTTCAATGAGCAGTTCTTC.